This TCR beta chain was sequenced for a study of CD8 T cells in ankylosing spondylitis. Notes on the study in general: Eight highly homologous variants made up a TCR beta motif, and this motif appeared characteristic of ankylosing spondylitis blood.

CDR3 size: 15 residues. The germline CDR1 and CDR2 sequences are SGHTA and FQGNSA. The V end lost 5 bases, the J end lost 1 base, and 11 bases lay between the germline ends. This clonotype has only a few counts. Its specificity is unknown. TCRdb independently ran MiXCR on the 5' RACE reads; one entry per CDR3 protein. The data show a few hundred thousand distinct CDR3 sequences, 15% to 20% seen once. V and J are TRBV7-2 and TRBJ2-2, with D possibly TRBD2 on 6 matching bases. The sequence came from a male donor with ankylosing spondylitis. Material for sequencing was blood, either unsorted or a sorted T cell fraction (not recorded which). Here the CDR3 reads CASSRGTRNTGELFF. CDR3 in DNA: TGTGCCAGCAGCCGCGGGACTCGGAACACCGGGGAGCTGTTTTTT.